The next 8 T cell receptor beta chains were all read from a single sample in a study of blood T cell repertoires in COVID-19. Sequencing used immunoSEQ multiplex PCR; TCRdb keeps in-frame clones, though not all of them. Among around 100,000 clones listed, about nine tenths were seen once. Source material: peripheral blood. Receptor source: a man between 45 and 60 years old with acute or convalescent COVID-19.

This rearrangement joins TRBV6-5 to TRBJ2-1, with a possible D match to TRBD2 (5 bases). With 2 bases removed from V and 2 bases from J, the gap between germline ends came to 7 bases. CDR1 MNHEY and CDR2 SVGAGI come from the germline V gene. The CDR3 has 14 amino acids. The CDR3 DNA sequence: TGTGCCAGCAGTTACGTGCGGGCCTACAATGAGCAGTTCTTC. Translated: CASSYVRAYNEQFF.

The rearrangement uses TRBV25-1 and TRBJ1-5; D not certain. The CDR3 runs to 13 residues. CDR1 and CDR2 from the germline V gene are MGHDK and SYGVNS. V was cut by 5 bases and J by 7 bases, with 12 bases left in between. The CDR3 bases are TGTGCCAGCAGTAGAGACCCGGGACAGCCCCAGCATTTT. It encodes CASSRDPGQPQHF.

J is TRBJ1-1 and V is TRBV18; no reliable D call. The germline V gene has CDR1 KGHSH and CDR2 LQKENI. Trimming took 3 bases from V and 1 from J, leaving 12 bases between them. The CDR3 consists of 15 residues. In nucleotides, the CDR3 is TGTGCCAGCTCACCCGAGAAGAGGCCGAACACTGAAGCTTTCTTT. Protein: CASSPEKRPNTEAFF. Full variable domain (outside the CDR3, taken from reference TRBV18 and TRBJ1-1): NAGVMQNPRHLVRRRGQEARLRCSPMKGHSHVYWYRQLPEEGLKFMVYLQKENIIDESGMPKERFSAEFPKEGPSILRIQQVVRGDSAAYFCASSPEKRPNTEAFFGQGTRLTVV.

The chain links TRBV30 to TRBJ1-1; D might be TRBD1 (5 bases). Trimming took off 2 bases at V and 0 bases at J, with 16 bases between the two ends. In germline, CDR1 is GTSNPN, CDR2 SVGIG (reference sequence). The CDR3 spans 16 residues. CDR3 loop: CAWSPRGGRMNTEAFF. For the CDR3, the DNA is TGTGCCTGGAGTCCTAGGGGAGGCAGAATGAACACTGAAGCTTTCTTT.

The chain combines TRBV24-1 with TRBJ2-3; 7 bases are a match to TRBD2. V lost 10 bases to trimming and J lost 0 bases; unmatched junction nucleotides: 18. The CDR3 has 18 residues. The V gene's germline CDR1 is KGHDR and CDR2 SFDVKD. CDR3 protein: CATRAPGRALRSTDTQYF. DNA of the CDR3: TGTGCCACTCGGGCACCGGGGAGGGCCCTCCGTAGCACAGATACGCAGTATTTT.

The J gene is TRBJ1-1, the V gene TRBV11-3, with D possibly being TRBD1 (5 bases). Between the trimmed V and J ends, which lost 1 base and 6 bases, there was a span of 9 bases. This CDR3 has 13 amino acids. The germline V gene encodes CDR1 SGHNT and CDR2 YENEEA. CDR3 sequence reads: CASSLAPGAEAFF. The CDR3 bases are TGTGCCAGCAGCTTAGCTCCGGGGGCTGAAGCTTTCTTT.

The rearrangement links TRBV15 to TRBJ2-1; TRBD2 might be the D (6 bases). The CDR3 length is 16 residues. Per the germline V gene, CDR1 is LNHNV and CDR2 is YYDKDF (reference sequence). Trimming cost V 0 bases and J 0 bases, with 9 bases left between them. The CDR3 spells CATSRDRGSSYNEQFF. CDR3 coding DNA: TGTGCCACCAGCAGAGATCGGGGGAGCTCCTACAATGAGCAGTTCTTC.

This chain links TRBV7-2 with TRBJ2-1, with D tentatively TRBD2 (5 bases). With 5 bases removed from V and 13 bases from J, the gap between germline ends came to 21 bases. The CDR3 runs to 14 residues. Germline CDR1 reads SGHTA; CDR2 reads FQGNSA. CDR3 in DNA: TGTGCCAGCAGCCCCTCCGTGGGAGCGAGAACTCAGTTCTTC. Translated, it gives CASSPSVGARTQFF.